This T cell receptor beta chain was identified during a study of OX40 agonist ivuxolimab in advanced cancers. Context from the whole study: Ivuxolimab, which targeted the costimulatory receptor OX40 (CD134), was an agonistic, fully human IgG2 monoclonal antibody. The point of sequencing TCRbeta in the periphery was to test whether ivuxolimab changed TCR sequence diversity and drove clonal T-cell expansion. Partial responses occurred in three dose-escalation patients: two with cutaneous melanoma and one with hepatocellular carcinoma. Intravenous ivuxolimab was administered to patients every 2 weeks at six dose levels: 0.01, 0.1, 0.3, 1.5, 3 and 10 mg/kg. Of the approximately 54 dose-escalation patients, hepatocellular carcinoma was present in around 20, melanoma in around 15, renal cell carcinoma in 9 and head and neck cancer in 9. The paper reports the monotherapy dose-escalation portion (N = 52 patients) of the phase I ivuxolimab trial. In the dose-escalation cohort, approximately 82% of patients were male, and the mean age was around 60 years with a range of roughly 20 to 85. Patients were allowed to have had prior anti-PD-1, anti-PD-L1 or anti-CTLA-4 therapy, and approximately 40% of the dose-escalation patients had been treated with checkpoint inhibitors. Overall results and qualifications from the work: The antigen specificity of the clonally expanded peripheral T cells was not determined. In the 0.1-3.0 mg/kg groups, partial responders were among the patients with the lowest normalized peripheral clonal expansion, particularly in CD8+ T cells. On average, CD8+ T cells showed more expanded clones than CD4+ T cells after ivuxolimab. Low levels of normalized T-cell clonal expansion were also seen in some nonresponding patients. At doses from 0.1 to 3.0 mg/kg, clonal expansion was seen in both CD4+ and CD8+ blood T cells between baseline and week 6.

For sequencing of the TCRbeta CDR3 region, genomic DNA was extracted from the sorted cells. TCRbeta CDR3 regions were sequenced using the immunoSEQ Assay. TCRdb took over this immuneACCESS table, retaining in-frame rearrangements with V and J assigned. Such tables are incomplete; in checked studies, under half of the missing clones stem from an unresolved V gene, and the remainder is unexplained. This sample is represented by 60,000 or so clones; approximately 92% of them were singletons. Around 12% of the sample belongs to the ten largest clones. As for this clone: There is no known antigen for this receptor. Base qualities are not provided; no much larger clone lies one nucleotide away.

Trimming accounts for 3 bases at V and 8 bases at J, while the number of junction bases matched to no gene is 11. The CDR3 spans 15 residues, from the cysteine through the phenylalanine. Just the 45-base CDR3 DNA is kept, in frame starting at base 1. CDR1 and CDR2, per the germline V gene (reference sequence), are LNHDA and SQIVND. The trial excluded patients who had a history of autoimmune disease or who were on systemic immunosuppression. In every dose cohort, peripheral blood was drawn for TCR sequencing at baseline, cycle 4 day 1, and cycle 7 day 1. Samples came from an open-label, multicenter, first-in-human phase I dose-escalation trial of ivuxolimab. Adults with locally advanced or metastatic head and neck squamous cell, hepatocellular, melanoma or renal cell carcinoma were enrolled in the trial. Before TCR sequencing, CD4+ and CD8+ T cells were separately sorted from peripheral blood.

The TCR originated in an adult with an advanced solid tumor such as melanoma, head and neck, liver or kidney cancer. This receptor chain uses TRBV19 and TRBJ2-3; TRBD1 fits 7 bases in the junction. The input for sequencing was CD4+ or CD8+ T cells sorted from blood, taken in a trial of the OX40 agonist ivuxolimab. The encoded CDR3 is CASSIRDSGLSTQYF. The nucleotides read TGTGCCAGTAGTATCCGGGACAGTGGGCTCTCTACGCAGTATTTT.